The text below deals with one TCR beta chain. The target antigen is unknown. The cDNA had a unique molecular identifier and a template-switch universal primer site. TCRdb re-analysed the 5' RACE reads in MiXCR, keeping a single row per CDR3 protein. The sample has hundreds of thousands of distinct CDR3 sequences, under 10% seen once. All donors were healthy, and all were Caucasian. The source of the sample is a study of identical twins. Trimming cost V 2 bases and J 4 bases, with 12 bases left between them. The CDR3 contains 14 residues. The germline gives CDR1 SNHLY, CDR2 FYNNEI. Study results and caveats: Models came in too low on out-of-frame TCR alpha sharing in monozygotic twins.

These data are also associated with another study on yellow fever vaccine responses in identical twins. That investigation notes: After vaccination, twins' T cell response reportedly seemed partly convergent, partly personalized.

The gene calls are TRBV2 and TRBJ2-7; D may correspond to TRBD1 or TRBD2 (5 bases each). The origin of this receptor is a woman younger than 30 in good health. The sequenced sample was memory (CD45RO+) T cells sorted from blood. The DNA for the CDR3 is TGTGCCAGCAGTGAATCGGGACGAGGGTACGAGCAGTACTTC. It encodes CASSESGRGYEQYF.